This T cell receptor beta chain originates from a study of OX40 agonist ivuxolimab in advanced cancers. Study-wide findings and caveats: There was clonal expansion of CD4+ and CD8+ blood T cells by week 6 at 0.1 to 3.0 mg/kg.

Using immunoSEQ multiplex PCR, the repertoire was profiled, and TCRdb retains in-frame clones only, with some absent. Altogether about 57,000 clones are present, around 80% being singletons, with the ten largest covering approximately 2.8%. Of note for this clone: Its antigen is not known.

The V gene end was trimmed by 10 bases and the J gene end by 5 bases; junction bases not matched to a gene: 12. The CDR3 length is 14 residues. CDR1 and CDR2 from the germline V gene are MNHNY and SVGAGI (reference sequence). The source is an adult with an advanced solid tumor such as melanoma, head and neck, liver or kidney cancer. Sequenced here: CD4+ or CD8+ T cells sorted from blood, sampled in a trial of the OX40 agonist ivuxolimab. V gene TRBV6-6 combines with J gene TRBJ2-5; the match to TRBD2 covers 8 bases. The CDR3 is CATGGAGRFETQYF. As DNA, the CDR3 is TGTGCCACCGGGGGGGCAGGACGATTTGAGACCCAGTACTTC.